Following are 2 T cell receptor beta chains from one sample sequenced in a study of blood T cell repertoires in COVID-19. Profiling relied on immunoSEQ multiplex PCR, and the TCRdb table lists in-frame clones only, not all of them. The table includes around 300,000 clones, 89% detected once. Sequenced material: peripheral blood. Source of these receptors: a woman aged 40 to 50 who had recovered from COVID-19.

V usage is TRBV13 and J usage is TRBJ2-7; D uncertain. Germline V gene data show CDR1 as PRHDT and CDR2 as FYEKMQ (reference sequence). The CDR3 is made up of 15 amino acids. Trimming took 2 bases from V and 2 from J, leaving 13 bases between them. The CDR3 nucleotides are TGTGCCAGCAGCTTAAAGTCGGCAGGCCCCTACGAGCAGTACTTC. The encoded protein is CASSLKSAGPYEQYF.

This chain joins TRBV5-4 and TRBJ2-7, with D possibly being TRBD2 (6 bases). Germline V lookup: CDR1 SGHNT, CDR2 YYREEE (reference sequence). Trimming removed 4 bases at V and 7 bases at J, with 15 bases between. The CDR3 contains 13 residues. CDR3 region: CASSPRYAGEQYF. CDR3 nucleotide sequence: TGTGCCAGCAGCCCCCGATACGCGGGGGAGCAGTACTTC.